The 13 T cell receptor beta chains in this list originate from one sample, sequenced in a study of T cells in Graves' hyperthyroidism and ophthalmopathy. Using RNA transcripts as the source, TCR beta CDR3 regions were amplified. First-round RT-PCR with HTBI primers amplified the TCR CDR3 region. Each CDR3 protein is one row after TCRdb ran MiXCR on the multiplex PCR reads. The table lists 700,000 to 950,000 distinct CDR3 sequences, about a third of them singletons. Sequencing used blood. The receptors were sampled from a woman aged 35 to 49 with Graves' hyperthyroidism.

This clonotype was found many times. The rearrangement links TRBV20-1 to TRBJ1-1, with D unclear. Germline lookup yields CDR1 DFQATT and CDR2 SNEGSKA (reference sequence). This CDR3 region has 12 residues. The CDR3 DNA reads TGCAAACAAGGCGGGCCCACCTCGGGAGCTTTCTTT. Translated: CKQGGPTSGAFF.

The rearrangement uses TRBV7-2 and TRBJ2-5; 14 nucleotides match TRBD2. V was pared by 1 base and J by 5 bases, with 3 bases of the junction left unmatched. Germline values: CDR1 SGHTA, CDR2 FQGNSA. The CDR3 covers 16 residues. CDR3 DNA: TGTGCCAGCAGCTTAGGGGGACTAGCGGGAGTGGAGACCCAGTACTTC. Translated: CASSLGGLAGVETQYF.

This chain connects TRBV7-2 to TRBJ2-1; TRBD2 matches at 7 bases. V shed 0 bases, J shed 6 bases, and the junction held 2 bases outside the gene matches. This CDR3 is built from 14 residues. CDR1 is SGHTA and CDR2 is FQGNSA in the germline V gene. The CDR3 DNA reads TGTGCCAGCAGCTTAGCACGGACTAGCAATGAGCAGTTCTTC. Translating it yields CASSLARTSNEQFF.

The CDR3, as DNA: TGTGCCAGCCGGGACAGGGGTTCTTGGCAGCCCCAGCATTTT. Encoded protein: CASRDRGSWQPQHF. J is TRBJ1-5 and V is TRBV2; 10 bases map to TRBD1. J lost 7 bases, V lost 8 bases, and 8 bases had no gene match. CDR3 length equals 14 residues. The germline V gene has CDR1 SNHLY and CDR2 FYNNEI.

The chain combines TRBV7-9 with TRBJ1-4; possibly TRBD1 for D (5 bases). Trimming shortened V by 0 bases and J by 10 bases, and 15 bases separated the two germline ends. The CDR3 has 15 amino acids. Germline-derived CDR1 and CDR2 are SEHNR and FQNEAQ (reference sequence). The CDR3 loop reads CASSLAQEGPGKLFF. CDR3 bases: TGTGCCAGCAGCTTAGCGCAAGAGGGACCCGGAAAACTGTTTTTT.

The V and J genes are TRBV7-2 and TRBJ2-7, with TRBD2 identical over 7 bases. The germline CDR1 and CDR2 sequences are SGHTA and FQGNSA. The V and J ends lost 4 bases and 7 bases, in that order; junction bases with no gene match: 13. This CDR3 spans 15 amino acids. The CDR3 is CASSYRVGGLEEQYF. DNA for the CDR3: TGTGCCAGCAGCTATCGAGTGGGGGGGTTAGAAGAGCAGTACTTC.

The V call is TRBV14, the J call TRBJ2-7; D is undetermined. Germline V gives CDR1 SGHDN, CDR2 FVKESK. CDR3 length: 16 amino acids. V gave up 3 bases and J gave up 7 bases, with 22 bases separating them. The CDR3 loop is CASSHLSDPPPREQYF. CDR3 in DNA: TGTGCCAGCAGCCACCTCAGTGACCCCCCCCCCCGGGAGCAGTACTTC.

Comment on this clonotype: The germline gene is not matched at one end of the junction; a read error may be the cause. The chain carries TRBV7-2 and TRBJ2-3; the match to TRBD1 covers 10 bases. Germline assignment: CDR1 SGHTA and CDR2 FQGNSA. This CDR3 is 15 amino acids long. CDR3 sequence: CASSESGQGIDTQYF. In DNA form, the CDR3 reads TGCGCCAGCAGTGAGTCGGGACAGGGGATAGATACGCAGTATTTT.

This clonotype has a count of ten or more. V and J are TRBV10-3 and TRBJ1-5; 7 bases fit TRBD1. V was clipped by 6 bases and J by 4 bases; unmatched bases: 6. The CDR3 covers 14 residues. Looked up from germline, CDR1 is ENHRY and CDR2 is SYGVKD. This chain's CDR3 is CAISNQQGNQPQHF. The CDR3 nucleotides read TGTGCCATCAGCAACCAACAGGGGAATCAGCCCCAGCATTTT.

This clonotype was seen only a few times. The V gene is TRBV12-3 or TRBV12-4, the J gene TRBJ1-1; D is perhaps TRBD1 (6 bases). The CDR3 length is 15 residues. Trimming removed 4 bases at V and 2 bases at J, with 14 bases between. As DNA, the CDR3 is TGTGCCAGCAGTTCAACCTGGGGGGGCAACACTGAAGCTTTCTTT. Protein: CASSSTWGGNTEAFF.

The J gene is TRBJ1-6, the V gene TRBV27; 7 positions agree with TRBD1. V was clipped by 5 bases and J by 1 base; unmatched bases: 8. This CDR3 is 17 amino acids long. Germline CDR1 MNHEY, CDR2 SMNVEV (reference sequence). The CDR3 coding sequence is TGTGCCAGCAGTCCCAGGGGGTCCAGTTCCTATAATTCACCCCTCCACTTT. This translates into CASSPRGSSSYNSPLHF.

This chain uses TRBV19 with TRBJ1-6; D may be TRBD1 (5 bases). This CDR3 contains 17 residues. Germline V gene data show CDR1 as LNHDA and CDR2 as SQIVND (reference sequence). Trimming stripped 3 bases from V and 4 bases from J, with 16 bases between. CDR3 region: CASSIDLRGRYNSPLHF. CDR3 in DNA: TGTGCCAGTAGTATCGATTTAAGGGGACGGTATAATTCACCCCTCCACTTT.

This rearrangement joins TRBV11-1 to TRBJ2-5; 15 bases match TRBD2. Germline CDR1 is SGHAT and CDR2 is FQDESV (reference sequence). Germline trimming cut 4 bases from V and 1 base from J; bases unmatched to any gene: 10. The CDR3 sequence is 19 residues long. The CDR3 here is CASSWEGGTSGGFQETQYF. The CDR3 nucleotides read TGTGCCAGCAGCTGGGAAGGCGGGACTAGCGGGGGGTTCCAAGAGACCCAGTACTTC.